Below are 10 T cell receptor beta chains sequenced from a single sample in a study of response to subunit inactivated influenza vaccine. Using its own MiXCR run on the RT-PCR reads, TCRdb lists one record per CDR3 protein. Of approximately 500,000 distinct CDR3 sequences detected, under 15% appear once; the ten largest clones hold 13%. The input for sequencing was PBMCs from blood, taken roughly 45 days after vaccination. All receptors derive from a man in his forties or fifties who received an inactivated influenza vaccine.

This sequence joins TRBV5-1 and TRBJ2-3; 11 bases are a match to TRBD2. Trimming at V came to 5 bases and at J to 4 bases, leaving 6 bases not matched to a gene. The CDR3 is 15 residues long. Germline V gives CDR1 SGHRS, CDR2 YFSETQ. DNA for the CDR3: TGCGCCAGCAGACGGGGACTAGCGGACCCAGATACGCAGTATTTT. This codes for CASRRGLADPDTQYF. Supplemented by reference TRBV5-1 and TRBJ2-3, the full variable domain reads KAGVTQTPRYLIKTRGQQVTLSCSPISGHRSVSWYQQTPGQGLQFLFEYFSETQRNKGNFPGRFSGRQFSNSRSEMNVSTLELGDSALYLCASRRGLADPDTQYFGPGTRLTVL.

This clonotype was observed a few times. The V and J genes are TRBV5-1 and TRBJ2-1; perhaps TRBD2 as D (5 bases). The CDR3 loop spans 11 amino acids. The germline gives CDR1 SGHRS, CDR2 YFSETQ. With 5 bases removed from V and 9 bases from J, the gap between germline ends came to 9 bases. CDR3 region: CASRSSLEQFF. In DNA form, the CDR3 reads TGCGCCAGCAGGTCTAGCCTTGAGCAGTTCTTC.

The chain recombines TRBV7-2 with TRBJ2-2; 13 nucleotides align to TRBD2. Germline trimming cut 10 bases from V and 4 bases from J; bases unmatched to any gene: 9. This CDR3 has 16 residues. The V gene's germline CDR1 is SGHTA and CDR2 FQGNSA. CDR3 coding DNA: TGTGCCACCCGACTAGCGGGGGGCCAGGGCACCGGGGAGCTGTTTTTT. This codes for CATRLAGGQGTGELFF.

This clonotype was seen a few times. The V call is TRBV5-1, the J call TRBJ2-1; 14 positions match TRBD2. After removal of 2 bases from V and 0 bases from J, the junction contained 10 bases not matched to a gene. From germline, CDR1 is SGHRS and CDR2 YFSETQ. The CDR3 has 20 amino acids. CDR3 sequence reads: CASSLTRTSGRTSSYNEQFF. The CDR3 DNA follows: TGCGCCAGCAGCTTAACCCGGACTAGCGGGAGGACTAGCTCCTACAATGAGCAGTTCTTC.

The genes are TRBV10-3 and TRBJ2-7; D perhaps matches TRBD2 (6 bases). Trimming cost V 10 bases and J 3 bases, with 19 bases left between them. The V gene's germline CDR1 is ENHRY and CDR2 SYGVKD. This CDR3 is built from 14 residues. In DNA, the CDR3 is TGTGCCACGAACGACGCAGGGACTTTCTACGAGCAGTACTTC. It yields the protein CATNDAGTFYEQYF.

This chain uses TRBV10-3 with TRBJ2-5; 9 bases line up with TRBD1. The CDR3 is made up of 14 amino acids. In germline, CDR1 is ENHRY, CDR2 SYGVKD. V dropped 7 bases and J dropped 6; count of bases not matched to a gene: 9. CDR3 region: CAITDPDRGKTQYF. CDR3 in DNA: TGTGCCATCACTGACCCGGACAGGGGCAAGACCCAGTACTTC.

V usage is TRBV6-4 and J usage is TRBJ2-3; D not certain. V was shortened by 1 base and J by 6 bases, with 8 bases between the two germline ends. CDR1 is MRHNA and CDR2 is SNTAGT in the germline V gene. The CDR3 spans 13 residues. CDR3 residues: CASSDLGMDTQYF. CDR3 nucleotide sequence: TGTGCCAGCAGTGACTTGGGAATGGATACGCAGTATTTT.

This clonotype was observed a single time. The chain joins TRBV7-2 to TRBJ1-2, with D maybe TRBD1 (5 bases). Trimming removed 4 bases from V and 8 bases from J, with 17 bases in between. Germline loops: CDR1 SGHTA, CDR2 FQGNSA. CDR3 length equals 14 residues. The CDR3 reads CASSWGTGTGGYTF. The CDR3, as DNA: TGTGCCAGCAGCTGGGGAACCGGGACGGGGGGCTACACCTTC.

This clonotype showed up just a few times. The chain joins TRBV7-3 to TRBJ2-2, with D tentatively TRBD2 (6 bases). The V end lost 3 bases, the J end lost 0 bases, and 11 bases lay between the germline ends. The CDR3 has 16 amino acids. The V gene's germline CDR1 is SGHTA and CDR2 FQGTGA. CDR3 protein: CASSLSGLPNTGELFF. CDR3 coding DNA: TGTGCCAGCAGCTTGAGCGGACTACCGAACACCGGGGAGCTGTTTTTT.

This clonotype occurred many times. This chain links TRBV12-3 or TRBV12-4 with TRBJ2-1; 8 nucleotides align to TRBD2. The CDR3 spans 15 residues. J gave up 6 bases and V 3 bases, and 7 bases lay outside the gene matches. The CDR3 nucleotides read TGTGCCAGCAGTTTTGCAGCGGGAGACTTCAATGAGCAGTTCTTC. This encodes CASSFAAGDFNEQFF.